This T cell receptor (beta chain) was captured by sequencing in a study of CD8 T cells in ankylosing spondylitis. Overall study results and limits: Ankylosing spondylitis blood appeared to carry a characteristic TCR beta motif of roughly 8 highly homologous variants.

Of note for this clonotype: As yet, its antigen is unknown.

CDR1 and CDR2 (germline): SQVTM, ANQGSEA. With V trimmed by 6 bases and J by 2 bases, 7 bases remained unmatched. CDR3 length: 13 residues. Via MiXCR, TCRdb re-called the 5' RACE reads, giving one row per CDR3 protein. The sample includes about 250,000 distinct CDR3 sequences, more than 20% of them seen just once. Sequencing input: blood, either unsorted or a sorted T cell fraction (not recorded which). V is TRBV29-1 and J is TRBJ2-7; 7 positions agree with TRBD2. This receptor was obtained from a male donor with ankylosing spondylitis or in good health (not recorded which). CDR3 in DNA: TGCAGCGTCAGGACTAGTCCAGCCTACGAGCAGTACTTC. This codes for CSVRTSPAYEQYF.